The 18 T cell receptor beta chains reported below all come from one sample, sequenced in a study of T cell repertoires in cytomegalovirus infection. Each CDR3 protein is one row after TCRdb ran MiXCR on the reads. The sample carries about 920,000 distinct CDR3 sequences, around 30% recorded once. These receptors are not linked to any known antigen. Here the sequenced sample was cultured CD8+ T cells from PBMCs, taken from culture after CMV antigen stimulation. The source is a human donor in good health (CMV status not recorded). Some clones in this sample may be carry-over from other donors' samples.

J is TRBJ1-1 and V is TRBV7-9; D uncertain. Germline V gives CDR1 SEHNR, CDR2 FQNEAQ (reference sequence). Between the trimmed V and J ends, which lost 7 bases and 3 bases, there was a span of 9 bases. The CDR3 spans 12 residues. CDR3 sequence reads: CASTSLHTEAFF. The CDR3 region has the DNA TGTGCCAGCACCTCGTTACACACTGAAGCTTTCTTT.

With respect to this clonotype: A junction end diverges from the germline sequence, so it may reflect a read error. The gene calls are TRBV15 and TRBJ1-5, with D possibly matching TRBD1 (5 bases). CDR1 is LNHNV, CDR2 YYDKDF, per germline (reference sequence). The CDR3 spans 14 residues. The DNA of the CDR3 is TGTGCCACCAACAGAGCGGGGGATGCTCAGCCCCAGCATTTT. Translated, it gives CATNRAGDAQPQHF.

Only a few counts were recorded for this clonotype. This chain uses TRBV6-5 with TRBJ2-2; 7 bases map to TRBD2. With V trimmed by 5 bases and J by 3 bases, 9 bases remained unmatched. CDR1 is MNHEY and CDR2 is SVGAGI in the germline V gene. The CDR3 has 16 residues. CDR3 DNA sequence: TGTGCCAGCAGTCCCCTGGGAGGGAACGACACCGGGGAGCTGTTTTTT. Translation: CASSPLGGNDTGELFF.

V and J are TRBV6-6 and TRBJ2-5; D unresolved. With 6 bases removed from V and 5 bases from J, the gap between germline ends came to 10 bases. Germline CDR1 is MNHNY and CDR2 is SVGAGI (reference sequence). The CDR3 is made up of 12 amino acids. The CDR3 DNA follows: TGTGCCAGCAGCGACAAGGTGGAGACCCAGTACTTC. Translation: CASSDKVETQYF.

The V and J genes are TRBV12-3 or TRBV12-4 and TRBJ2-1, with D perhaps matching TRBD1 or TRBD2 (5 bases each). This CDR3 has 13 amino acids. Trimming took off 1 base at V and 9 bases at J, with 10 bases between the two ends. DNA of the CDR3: TGTGCCAGCAGTTTAGGGGGGTCCCCTGAGCAGTTCTTC. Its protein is CASSLGGSPEQFF.

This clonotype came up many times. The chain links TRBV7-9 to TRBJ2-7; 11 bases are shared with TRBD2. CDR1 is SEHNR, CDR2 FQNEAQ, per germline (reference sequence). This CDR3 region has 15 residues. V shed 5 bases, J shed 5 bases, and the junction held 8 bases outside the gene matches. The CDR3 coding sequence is TGTGCCAGCAGCGGTAGCGGGGGGGCCCCCAACGAGCAGTACTTC. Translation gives CASSGSGGAPNEQYF.

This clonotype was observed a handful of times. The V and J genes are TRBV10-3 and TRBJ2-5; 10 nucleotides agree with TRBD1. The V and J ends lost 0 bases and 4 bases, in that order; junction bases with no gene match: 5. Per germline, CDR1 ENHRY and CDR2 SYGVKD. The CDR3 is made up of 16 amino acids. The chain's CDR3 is CAISESGQGFSETQYF. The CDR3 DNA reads TGTGCCATCAGTGAGTCGGGACAGGGGTTTTCAGAGACCCAGTACTTC.

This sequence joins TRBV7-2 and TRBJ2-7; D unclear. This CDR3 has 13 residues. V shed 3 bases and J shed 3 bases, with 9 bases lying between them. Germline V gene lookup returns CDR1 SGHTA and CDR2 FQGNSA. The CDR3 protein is CASSFSVLYEQYV. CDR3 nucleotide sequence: TGTGCCAGCAGCTTCAGTGTTCTCTACGAGCAGTACGTC.

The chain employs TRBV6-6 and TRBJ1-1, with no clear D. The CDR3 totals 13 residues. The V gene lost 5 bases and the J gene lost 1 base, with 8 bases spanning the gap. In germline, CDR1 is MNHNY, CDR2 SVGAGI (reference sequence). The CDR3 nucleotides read TGTGCCAGCAGTACCTTAGGGAACACTGAAGCTTTCTTT. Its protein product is CASSTLGNTEAFF.

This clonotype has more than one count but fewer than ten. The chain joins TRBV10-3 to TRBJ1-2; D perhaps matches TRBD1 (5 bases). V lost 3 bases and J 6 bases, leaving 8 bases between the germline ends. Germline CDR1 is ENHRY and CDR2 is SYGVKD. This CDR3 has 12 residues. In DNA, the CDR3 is TGTGCCATCAGTGAAGGGGCGGATGGCTACACCTTC. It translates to CAISEGADGYTF.

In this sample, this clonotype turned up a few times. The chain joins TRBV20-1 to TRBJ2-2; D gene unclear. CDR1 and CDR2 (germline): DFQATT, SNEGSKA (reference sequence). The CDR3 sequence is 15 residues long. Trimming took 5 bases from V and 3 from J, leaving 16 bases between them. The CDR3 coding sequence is TGCAGTGCTTACCCCAAAGGGCCCCACACCGGGGAGCTGTTTTTT. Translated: CSAYPKGPHTGELFF.

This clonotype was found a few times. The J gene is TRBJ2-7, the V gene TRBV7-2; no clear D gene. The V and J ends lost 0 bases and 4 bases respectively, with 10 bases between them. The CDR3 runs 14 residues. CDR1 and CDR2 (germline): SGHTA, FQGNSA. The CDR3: CASSLAFQLYEQYF. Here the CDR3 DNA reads TGTGCCAGCAGCTTAGCGTTCCAGTTATACGAGCAGTACTTC.

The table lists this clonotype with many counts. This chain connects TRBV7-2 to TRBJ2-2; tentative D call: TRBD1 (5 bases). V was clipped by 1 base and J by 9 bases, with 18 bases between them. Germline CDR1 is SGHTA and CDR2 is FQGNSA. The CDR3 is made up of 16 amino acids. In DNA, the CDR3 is TGTGCCAGCAGCTTAGAAGGGAATCTCGTGGGGCGGGAGCTGTTTTTT. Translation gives CASSLEGNLVGRELFF.

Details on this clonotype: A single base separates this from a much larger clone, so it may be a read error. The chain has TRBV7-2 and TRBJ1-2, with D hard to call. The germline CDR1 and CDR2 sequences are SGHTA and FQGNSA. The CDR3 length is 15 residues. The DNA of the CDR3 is TGTGTCAGCAGCTTAGATCAGGATTCCTTCTATGGCTACACCTTC. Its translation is CVSSLDQDSFYGYTF.

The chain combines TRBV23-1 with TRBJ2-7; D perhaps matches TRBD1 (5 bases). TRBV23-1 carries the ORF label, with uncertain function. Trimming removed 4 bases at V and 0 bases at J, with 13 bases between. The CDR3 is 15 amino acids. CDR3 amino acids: CASSPPQDGSYEQYV. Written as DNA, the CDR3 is TGCGCCAGCAGTCCCCCACAGGATGGCTCCTACGAGCAGTACGTC.

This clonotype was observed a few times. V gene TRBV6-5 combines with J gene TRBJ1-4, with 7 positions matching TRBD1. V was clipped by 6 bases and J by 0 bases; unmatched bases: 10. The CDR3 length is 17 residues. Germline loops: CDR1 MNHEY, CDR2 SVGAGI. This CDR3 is CASSRGTVTSTNEKLFF. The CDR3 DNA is TGTGCCAGCAGCAGAGGGACAGTAACTTCAACTAATGAAAAACTGTTTTTT.

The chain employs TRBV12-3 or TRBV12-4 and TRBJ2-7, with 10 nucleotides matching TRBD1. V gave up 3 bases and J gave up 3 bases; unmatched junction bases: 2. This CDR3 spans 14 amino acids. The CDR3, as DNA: TGTGCCAGCAGTTTCGGACAGGGGGACTACGAGCAGTACTTC. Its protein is CASSFGQGDYEQYF.

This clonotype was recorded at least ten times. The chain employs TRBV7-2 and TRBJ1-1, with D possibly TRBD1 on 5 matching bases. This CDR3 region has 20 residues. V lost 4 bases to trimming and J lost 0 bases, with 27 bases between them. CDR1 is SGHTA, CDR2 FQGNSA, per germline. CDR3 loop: CASSSVPTWWAGSLNTEAFF. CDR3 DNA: TGTGCCAGCAGCTCCGTTCCCACTTGGTGGGCAGGGTCACTGAACACTGAAGCTTTCTTT.